This TCR beta chain was found in a study of blood T cell repertoires in COVID-19. About the study: Italy, Spain and the United States were the sources of the convalescent and acute COVID-19 samples.

Produced via immunoSEQ multiplex PCR; TCRdb's table is partial and in-frame only. Of 150,000 or so clones listed, 84% were seen once; the top ten hold 15%. This clone has just one count. This CDR3 contains 15 residues. V was trimmed by 0 bases and J by 7 bases, leaving 12 bases between them. Germline loops: CDR1 MNHEY, CDR2 SVGAGI. The chain is built from TRBV6-5 and TRBJ1-4; D possibly corresponds to TRBD1 (6 bases). The source material was PBMCs or T cells enriched from blood (not recorded which). This sequence originates from a man aged 45-65 years who had recovered from COVID-19. CDR3 sequence (DNA): TGTGCCAGCAGTTACTCGGTGGGGGCCCGTGAAAAACTGTTTTTT. Protein sequence: CASSYSVGAREKLFF.